A selection of T cell receptor beta chains follows, all from one sample in a study of radiation and T cells in renal cell carcinoma. TCRdb's copy holds only in-frame clones and misses some; the assay was immunoSEQ multiplex PCR. The sample lists tens of thousands of clones, about 84% seen once, with 31% in the top ten. The sequencing here drew on blood, taken from a patient whose treatment included radiotherapy and nephrectomy. All receptors come from a man in his sixties with renal cell carcinoma. CDR3s leave out the opening cysteine and the closing phenylalanine or tryptophan.

v_call	j_call	cdr3_aa
TRBV7-2	TRBJ2-7	ASSLGGSREQY
TRBV6-5	TRBJ2-1	ASSYQKVAGQF
TRBV27	TRBJ2-1	ASSLGQRGEQF
TRBV4-3	TRBJ1-2	ASSQIYGASGGYT
TRBV6-5	TRBJ1-1	ASSPIQVYTEAF
TRBV5-1	TRBJ2-1	ASSLTYSRGVAGRLDEQF
TRBV2	TRBJ2-1	ASSGRIEQF
TRBV9	TRBJ2-1	ASSARTSGGYNEQF
TRBV5-1	TRBJ2-7	ASSESGLNSYEQY
TRBV7-2	TRBJ2-7	ASSSVVSYEQY
TRBV2	TRBJ2-5	ASRFAGVGETQY
TRBV6-5	TRBJ2-7	ASSLNPGQY
TRBV5-6	TRBJ2-7	ASSLAGPTGIFFYEQY
TRBV30	TRBJ2-2	AWSWTANTGELF
TRBV27	TRBJ2-1	ASSLSRRNWF
TRBV19	TRBJ2-2	ASSIAGGLNTGELF
TRBV27	TRBJ2-7	ASSFYGRTDEQY
TRBV27	TRBJ1-1	ASSRYTGDLNTEAF
TRBV2	TRBJ2-1	ASRGAGSGNEQF
TRBV25-1	TRBJ1-1	ASSEVRGWNTEAF
TRBV7-2	TRBJ2-7	ASSLISAYEQY
TRBV4-1	TRBJ1-1	ASSQGIWRRRGIMNTEAF
TRBV7-2	TRBJ2-7	ASRLRLAGGNEQY
TRBV12-2	TRBJ2-1	ASRLPSTGTKVYNEQF
TRBV5-6	TRBJ2-7	ASSLFGDLRRSSYEQY
TRBV18	TRBJ2-2	ASSPDAGELF
TRBV5-1	TRBJ2-3	ASSPYAGPSADTQY
TRBV28	TRBJ2-7	ASSLLRRSGGRQY
TRBV11-2	TRBJ2-3	ASSFTGTATDTQY
TRBV27	TRBJ2-1	ASSGLAGVEQF
TRBV5-1	TRBJ2-1	ASSWGLAGGGEQF
TRBV19	TRBJ2-3	ASSIVASVGTDTQY
TRBV5-1	TRBJ1-3	ASSLFLASSGNTIY
TRBV5-6	TRBJ1-1	ASSLGDRGNTEAF
TRBV11-2	TRBJ2-7	ASSPRGLASSYEQY
TRBV4-1	TRBJ1-5	ASSPPGNSNQPQH
TRBV11-2	TRBJ1-1	ASSSHRTGEAF
TRBV29-1	TRBJ2-7	SVEAGNRLPHEQY
TRBV11-3	TRBJ2-1	ASSRGTDVLGNEQF
TRBV18	TRBJ2-7	ASSPGLDSSEQY
TRBV19	TRBJ2-3	ASSIQGIDTQY
TRBV4-3	TRBJ2-4	ASSQRITGEAKNIQY
TRBV15	TRBJ2-7	ATSRDIDDEQY
TRBV15	TRBJ1-4	ATTGLANEKLF
TRBV27	TRBJ1-2	ASSLYPGPNYGYT
TRBV18	TRBJ2-1	ASSPTIAGGDEQF
TRBV5-1	TRBJ2-1	ASSLGTGDAYNEQF
TRBV5-1	TRBJ2-1	ASSLLAGGWYNEQF
TRBV5-6	TRBJ1-2	ASSLETYGYT
TRBV5-8	TRBJ1-5	ASSPGDSQNQPQH
TRBV4-3	TRBJ2-7	ASSHAVGGGGYEQY
TRBV5-5	TRBJ1-2	ASSFTGTANNYGYT
TRBV30	TRBJ1-2	AWSHNHRGYT